This TCR beta chain was recorded in a study of blood T cells in healthy people across ages. General study findings and limits: Older age coincided with a roughly linear decline in TCR beta diversity per million T cells.

It was with a sample-barcoded 5' primer and a J-beta primer mix that a second PCR of about 7 to 12 cycles was run. TCRdb redid the calling of the 5' RACE reads with MiXCR, one entry per CDR3 protein. The sample includes 800,000 to 1,300,000 distinct CDR3 sequences, around 27% seen only once; the top ten take approximately 0.71%. Researchers report isolating at least 6.5 million PBMCs per sample. Extraction of total RNA produced a minimum of 5 micrograms from each sample. This clonotype has just a few counts. No antigen is known for it. In addition, the sample was reused for a study of T cells of mothers and their children.

The sequence was obtained from a girl aged 2-10 years in good health. The sequencing sample was made of blood.

CDR3 bases: TGTGCCAGCAGCTCCCCCTGGACTAGCGGGGATACGCAGTATTTT. Protein: CASSSPWTSGDTQYF. The V and J genes are TRBV11-3 and TRBJ2-3; 11 bases are shared with TRBD2. The CDR3 has 15 amino acids. J gave up 6 bases and V 4 bases, and 6 bases lay outside the gene matches. CDR1 SGHNT and CDR2 YENEEA come from the germline V gene.